This T cell receptor beta chain was identified during a study of T cells in Graves' hyperthyroidism and ophthalmopathy. Not enrolled were patients with uncontrolled infection, other autoimmune disease, pregnancy or lactation. Each diagnosis was grounded in clinical symptoms, serum thyroxine and TRAb, thyroid ultrasound, and orbital computed tomography. Predating any ophthalmopathy symptoms, the blood sample was taken at first hyperthyroidism diagnosis. Amplified regions were TCR beta CDR3 sequences from RNA transcripts. When the TCR CDR3 underwent first-round RT-PCR, the HTBI primer set was used. Via MiXCR, TCRdb re-called the multiplex PCR reads, giving one row per CDR3 protein. Of approximately 720,000 distinct CDR3 sequences in the sample, approximately 18% were seen once. V lost 2 bases to trimming and J lost 0 bases, with 17 bases between them. CDR3 length equals 18 residues. This clonotype was seen repeatedly, ten times or more. The antigen is unknown.

Study conclusions and caveats: The model identified upcoming ophthalmopathy a median approximately 6.4 months ahead of onset.

The chain recombines TRBV12-3 or TRBV12-4 with TRBJ2-4, with D tentatively TRBD2 (5 bases). This TCR was recovered from a woman in her forties or fifties with Graves' hyperthyroidism that later progressed to Graves' ophthalmopathy. The sequenced sample was blood. The CDR3 is CASSLREWRFLAKNIQYF. CDR3 nucleotides: TGTGCCAGCAGTTTAAGGGAGTGGCGCTTCCTAGCCAAAAACATTCAGTACTTC.